Presented here are 20 T cell receptor beta chains from one specimen sequenced in a study of blood T cell repertoires in COVID-19. Some clones are missing from TCRdb's copy, which holds only in-frame ones; the method was immunoSEQ multiplex PCR. The data show 140,000 or so clones, about four fifths seen once. The source material was PBMCs or T cells enriched from blood (not recorded which). These receptor sequences come from a woman aged 50 to 60 with acute COVID-19.

A single count supports this clone. This chain links TRBV2 with TRBJ2-7; no definite D call. Germline V gene lookup returns CDR1 SNHLY and CDR2 FYNNEI. The CDR3 extends over 15 amino acids. Trimming took off 4 bases at V and 0 bases at J, with 13 bases between the two ends. The CDR3 reads CASSGVRKSSYEQYF. The CDR3 coding sequence is TGTGCCAGCAGTGGGGTGCGGAAAAGCTCCTACGAGCAGTACTTC.

The sample holds one count of this clone. The V and J genes are TRBV2 and TRBJ2-1; possible D gene TRBD2, 5 bases. This CDR3 is 15 amino acids long. Germline lookup yields CDR1 SNHLY and CDR2 FYNNEI. V lost 4 bases and J lost 0, with 10 bases in between. CDR3: CASSGWESSYNEQFF. For the CDR3, the DNA is TGTGCCAGCAGTGGGTGGGAGTCCTCCTACAATGAGCAGTTCTTC.

The rearrangement links TRBV6-5 to TRBJ1-1; D may be TRBD1 (6 bases). The germline gives CDR1 MNHEY, CDR2 SVGAGI. This CDR3 is built from 14 residues. Between the trimmed V and J ends, which lost 2 bases and 1 base, there was a span of 8 bases. CDR3 in DNA: TGTGCCAGCAGTTACCGGGGACAGAACACTGAAGCTTTCTTT. Translating it yields CASSYRGQNTEAFF.

This clone turned up a few times. V usage is TRBV7-8 and J usage is TRBJ1-5, with 8 positions matching TRBD1. This CDR3 spans 15 amino acids. V lost 6 bases to trimming and J lost 5 bases; unmatched junction nucleotides: 9. From germline, CDR1 is SGHVS and CDR2 FQNEAQ. The DNA for the CDR3 is TGTGCCAGCAGACCACAGGGGGTGGTCGATCAGCCCCAGCATTTT. Amino acids: CASRPQGVVDQPQHF.

The rearrangement links TRBV27 to TRBJ2-5; 9 nucleotides match TRBD2. J gave up 6 bases and V 6 bases, and 11 bases lay outside the gene matches. Germline values: CDR1 MNHEY, CDR2 SMNVEV (reference sequence). The CDR3 sequence is 15 residues long. The CDR3, as DNA: TGTGCCAGCAGCTATATAGCGGGAGTAACGAAGACCCAGTACTTC. Translating it yields CASSYIAGVTKTQYF.

The CDR3 region is CASSPPGQAATQYF. The CDR3 DNA is TGTGCCAGCTCACCACCGGGACAGGCGGCGACCCAGTACTTC. The rearrangement uses TRBV18 and TRBJ2-5, with TRBD1 matching over 8 bases. V shed 0 bases and J 7 bases; nucleotides not matched to a gene: 4. CDR1 and CDR2 (germline): KGHSH, LQKENI. This CDR3 comprises 14 residues.

V usage is TRBV19 and J usage is TRBJ1-1, with D uncertain. CDR1 and CDR2 (germline): LNHDA, SQIVND (reference sequence). V was clipped by 4 bases and J by 6 bases, with 6 bases between them. The CDR3 extends over 11 amino acids. The CDR3 sequence is CASSTLSEAFF. In DNA form, the CDR3 reads TGTGCCAGTAGTACACTTTCTGAAGCTTTCTTT.

V gene TRBV21-1 combines with J gene TRBJ1-2; the D call of TRBD1 is as the table states it, not checked on the DNA. TRBV21-1 is a recognized pseudogene. The CDR3 has 20 residues. CDR3 bases: TGTGCCAGCAGCAAAGAAAAGCCGGGACAGGGAGGCTCAGAGAACTATGGCTACACCTTC. Its protein product is CASSKEKPGQGGSENYGYTF.

The chain joins TRBV4-1 to TRBJ1-3; D gene unclear. The CDR3 contains 17 residues. The germline V and J ends were trimmed by 4 bases and 0 bases, with 16 bases remaining between them. Germline CDR1 is MGHRA and CDR2 is YSYEKL. The CDR3 coding sequence is TGCGCCAGCAGCCCACATCCCACAGAGAGCTCTGGAAACACCATATATTTT. It yields the protein CASSPHPTESSGNTIYF.

This sequence joins TRBV25-1 and TRBJ2-1; 8 nucleotides line up with TRBD2. The ends lost 3 bases at V and 4 bases at J; junction bases unmatched: 11. The CDR3 covers 17 residues. The germline gives CDR1 MGHDK, CDR2 SYGVNS. The CDR3 region has the DNA TGTGCCAGCAGTGACATATCGGGAGGGCCTATTTACAATGAGCAGTTCTTC. It yields the protein CASSDISGGPIYNEQFF.

This chain connects TRBV11-2 to TRBJ2-1, with D tentatively TRBD2 (6 bases). Germline assignment: CDR1 SGHAT and CDR2 FQNNGV. The CDR3 is 12 amino acids. The ends were cut back, 2 bases at V and 12 bases at J, with 11 bases in the middle. In nucleotides, the CDR3 is TGTGCCAGCAGCTTACGGGGACTCATGCAGTTCTTC. Translating gives CASSLRGLMQFF.

This clone is a singleton in its sample. The rearrangement links TRBV4-2 to TRBJ2-5, with 11 bases matching TRBD2. This CDR3 has 16 amino acids. Germline V gene data show CDR1 as LGHNA and CDR2 as YNFKEQ. Unmatched junction bases numbered 2, after V lost 1 base and J lost 1 base. In DNA form, the CDR3 reads TGTGCCAGCAGCCAAGGACTAGCGGGGATCCAAGAGACCCAGTACTTC. It translates to CASSQGLAGIQETQYF.

J is TRBJ2-7 and V is TRBV5-1, with TRBD1 as a possible D gene (6 bases). The CDR3 has 12 residues. Germline V gives CDR1 SGHRS, CDR2 YFSETQ. Trimming took off 3 bases at V and 3 bases at J, with 7 bases between the two ends. This CDR3 reads CASSSTGYEQYF. CDR3 bases: TGCGCCAGCAGCTCGACAGGCTACGAGCAGTACTTC.

V usage is TRBV18 and J usage is TRBJ1-6, with 7 positions matching TRBD1. The J segment lost 7 bases and the V segment lost 6 bases, leaving 6 bases of the junction unmatched. Germline assignment: CDR1 KGHSH and CDR2 LQKENI. The CDR3 runs 14 residues. The CDR3 protein is CASSAGQLNSPLHF. The CDR3 nucleotides are TGTGCCAGCTCTGCGGGACAGCTCAATTCACCCCTCCACTTT.

This chain's CDR3 is CSVMIRDRGITDTQYF. The CDR3 DNA sequence: TGCAGCGTAATGATCCGGGACAGGGGTATAACAGATACGCAGTATTTT. The V and J genes are TRBV29-1 and TRBJ2-3, with TRBD1 identical over 10 bases. Germline V gene sequence: CDR1 SQVTM, CDR2 ANQGSEA. Trimming at V came to 6 bases and at J to 3 bases, leaving 12 bases not matched to a gene. The CDR3 is 16 residues long.

This chain connects TRBV30 to TRBJ1-3; D uncertain. The V gene's germline CDR1 is GTSNPN and CDR2 SVGIG (reference sequence). Trimming cost V 2 bases and J 2 bases, with 7 bases left between them. This CDR3 has 13 residues. The CDR3: CAWSSLTGNTIYF. The CDR3 DNA reads as TGTGCCTGGAGTTCACTTACTGGAAACACCATATATTTT. Filled out from reference TRBV30 and TRBJ1-3, the complete variable domain reads SQTIHQWPATLVQPVGSPLSLECTVEGTSNPNLYWYRQAAGRGLQLLFYSVGIGQISSEVPQNLSASRPQDRQFILSSKKLLLSDSGFYLCAWSSLTGNTIYFGEGSWLTVV.

The rearrangement joins TRBV5-6 to TRBJ1-1; 9 bases are a match to TRBD1. After removal of 3 bases from V and 4 bases from J, the junction contained 1 base not matched to a gene. The germline V gene has CDR1 SGHDT and CDR2 YYEEEE. This CDR3 has 13 amino acids. CDR3 in DNA: TGTGCCAGCAGCTCGACAGGGGGCACTGAAGCTTTCTTT. This sequence encodes CASSSTGGTEAFF.

This clone came up once. V is TRBV7-2 and J is TRBJ1-1; 10 nucleotides align to TRBD1. CDR3 size: 14 residues. V lost 5 bases to trimming and J lost 3 bases; unmatched junction nucleotides: 3. Germline CDR1 and CDR2: SGHTA and FQGNSA. Here the CDR3 reads CASSPGQGHTEAFF. Here the CDR3 DNA reads TGTGCCAGCAGCCCGGGACAGGGGCACACTGAAGCTTTCTTT.

This chain joins TRBV28 and TRBJ1-5, with D maybe TRBD1 (5 bases). The germline V gene encodes CDR1 MDHEN and CDR2 SYDVKM. There are 15 residues in the CDR3. The V end was cut by 3 bases, the J end by 0 bases, with 9 bases between. CDR3 DNA: TGTGCCAGCAGTTTGACAGCGTATAGCAATCAGCCCCAGCATTTT. Protein product: CASSLTAYSNQPQHF.

On this clone: Other DNA sequences within the sample encode an identical CDR3. The V call is TRBV2, the J call TRBJ1-5; weak D call: TRBD1 (6 bases). Between the trimmed V and J ends, which lost 5 bases and 0 bases, there was a span of 8 bases. This CDR3 is 14 amino acids long. Germline loops: CDR1 SNHLY, CDR2 FYNNEI. The CDR3 bases are TGTGCCAGCAGTTCACAGGGTAGCAATCAGCCCCAGCATTTT. Amino acid sequence: CASSSQGSNQPQHF.